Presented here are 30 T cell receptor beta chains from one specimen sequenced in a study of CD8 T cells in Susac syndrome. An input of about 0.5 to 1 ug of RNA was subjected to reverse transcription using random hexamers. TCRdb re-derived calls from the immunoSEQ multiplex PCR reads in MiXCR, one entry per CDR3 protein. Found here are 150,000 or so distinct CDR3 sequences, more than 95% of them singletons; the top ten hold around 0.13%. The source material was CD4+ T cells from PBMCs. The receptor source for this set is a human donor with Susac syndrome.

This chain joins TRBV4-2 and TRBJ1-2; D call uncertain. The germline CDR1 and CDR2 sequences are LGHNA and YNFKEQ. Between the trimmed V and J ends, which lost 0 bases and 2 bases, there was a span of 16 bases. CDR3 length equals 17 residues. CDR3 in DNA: TGTGCCAGCAGCCAAGAGGTAGGGCTGGGAAAAAACTATGGCTACACCTTC. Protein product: CASSQEVGLGKNYGYTF.

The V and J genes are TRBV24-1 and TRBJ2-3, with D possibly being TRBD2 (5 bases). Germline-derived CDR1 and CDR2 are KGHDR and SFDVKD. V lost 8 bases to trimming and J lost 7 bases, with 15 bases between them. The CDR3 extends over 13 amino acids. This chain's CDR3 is CATMAPGGHTQYF. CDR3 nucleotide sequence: TGTGCCACCATGGCCCCGGGCGGGCATACGCAGTATTTT.

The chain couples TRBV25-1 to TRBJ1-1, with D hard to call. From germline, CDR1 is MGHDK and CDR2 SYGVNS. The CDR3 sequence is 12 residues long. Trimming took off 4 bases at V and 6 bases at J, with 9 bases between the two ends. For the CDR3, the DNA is TGTGCCAGCAGTGGCATATATCCTGAAGCTTTCTTT. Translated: CASSGIYPEAFF.

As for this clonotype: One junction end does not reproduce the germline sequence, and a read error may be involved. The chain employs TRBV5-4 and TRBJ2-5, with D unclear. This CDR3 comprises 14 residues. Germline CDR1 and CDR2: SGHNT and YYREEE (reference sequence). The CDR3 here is CASSLDLTGETQYF. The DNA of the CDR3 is TGTGCCAGCAGTTTGGACCTGACGGGAGAGACCCAGTACTTC.

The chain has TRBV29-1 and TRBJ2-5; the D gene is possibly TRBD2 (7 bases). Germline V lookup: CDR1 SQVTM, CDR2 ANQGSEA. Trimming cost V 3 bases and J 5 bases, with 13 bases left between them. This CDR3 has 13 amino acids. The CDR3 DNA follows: TGCAGCGTTGAGGACGGGGGGCGGGAGACCCAGTACTTC. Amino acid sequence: CSVEDGGRETQYF.

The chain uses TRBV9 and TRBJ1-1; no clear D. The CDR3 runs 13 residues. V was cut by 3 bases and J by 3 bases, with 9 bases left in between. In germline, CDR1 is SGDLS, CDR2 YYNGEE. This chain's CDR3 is CASSEGMHTEAFF. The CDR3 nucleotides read TGTGCCAGCAGCGAAGGGATGCACACTGAAGCTTTCTTT.

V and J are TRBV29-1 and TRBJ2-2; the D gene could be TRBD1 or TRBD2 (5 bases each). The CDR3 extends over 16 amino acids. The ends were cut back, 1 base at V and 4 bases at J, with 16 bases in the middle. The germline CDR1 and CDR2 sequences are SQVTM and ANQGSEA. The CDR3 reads CSVEAPGRGITGELFF. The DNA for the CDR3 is TGCAGCGTTGAAGCGCCAGGGAGAGGAATCACCGGGGAGCTGTTTTTT.

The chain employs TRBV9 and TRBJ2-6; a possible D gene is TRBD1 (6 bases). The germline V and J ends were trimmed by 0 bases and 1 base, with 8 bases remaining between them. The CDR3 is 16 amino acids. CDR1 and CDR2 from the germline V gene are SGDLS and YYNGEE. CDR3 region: CASSVATGSGANVLTF. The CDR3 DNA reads TGTGCCAGCAGCGTAGCTACAGGGTCTGGGGCCAACGTCCTGACTTTC.

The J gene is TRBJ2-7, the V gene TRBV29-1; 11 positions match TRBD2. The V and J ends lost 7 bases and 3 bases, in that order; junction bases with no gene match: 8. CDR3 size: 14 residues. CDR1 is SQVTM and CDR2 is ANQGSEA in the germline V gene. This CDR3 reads CSGGMGLAVYEQYF. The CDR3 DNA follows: TGCAGCGGTGGGATGGGACTAGCGGTCTACGAGCAGTACTTC.

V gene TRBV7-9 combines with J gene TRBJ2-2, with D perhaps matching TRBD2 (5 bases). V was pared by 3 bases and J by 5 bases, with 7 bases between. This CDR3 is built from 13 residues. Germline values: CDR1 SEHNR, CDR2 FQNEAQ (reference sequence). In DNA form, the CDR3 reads TGTGCCAGCAGCTTTACGGGGACCGGGGAGCTGTTTTTT. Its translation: CASSFTGTGELFF.

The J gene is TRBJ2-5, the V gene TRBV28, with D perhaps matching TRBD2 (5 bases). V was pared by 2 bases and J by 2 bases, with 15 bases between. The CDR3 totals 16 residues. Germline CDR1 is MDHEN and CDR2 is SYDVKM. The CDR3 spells CASSLPGIREQETQYF. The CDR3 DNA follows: TGTGCCAGCAGTTTACCGGGGATCCGGGAACAAGAGACCCAGTACTTC.

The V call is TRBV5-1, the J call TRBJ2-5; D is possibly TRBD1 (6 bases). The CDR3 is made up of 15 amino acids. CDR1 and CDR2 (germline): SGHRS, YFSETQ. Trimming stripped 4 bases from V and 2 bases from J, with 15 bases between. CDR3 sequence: CASSGDVQGQETQYF. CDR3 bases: TGCGCCAGCAGCGGCGATGTCCAGGGGCAAGAGACCCAGTACTTC.

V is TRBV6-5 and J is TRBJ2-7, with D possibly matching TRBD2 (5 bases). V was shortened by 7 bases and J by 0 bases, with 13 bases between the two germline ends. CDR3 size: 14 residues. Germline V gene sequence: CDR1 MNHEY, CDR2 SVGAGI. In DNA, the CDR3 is TGTGCCAGCAAGTCGGCGGGTTCCTCCTACGAGCAGTACTTC. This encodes CASKSAGSSYEQYF.

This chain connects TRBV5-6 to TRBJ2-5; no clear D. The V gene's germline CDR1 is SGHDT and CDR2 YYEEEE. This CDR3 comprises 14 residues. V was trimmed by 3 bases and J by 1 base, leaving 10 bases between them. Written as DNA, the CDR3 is TGTGCCAGCAGCTATCCGCCTAGCCAAGAGACCCAGTACTTC. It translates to CASSYPPSQETQYF.

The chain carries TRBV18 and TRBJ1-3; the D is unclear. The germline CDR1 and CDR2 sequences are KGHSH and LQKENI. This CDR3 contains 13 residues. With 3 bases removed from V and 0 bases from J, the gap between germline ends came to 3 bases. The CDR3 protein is CASSPPSGNTIYF. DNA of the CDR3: TGTGCCAGCTCACCCCCCTCTGGAAACACCATATATTTT.

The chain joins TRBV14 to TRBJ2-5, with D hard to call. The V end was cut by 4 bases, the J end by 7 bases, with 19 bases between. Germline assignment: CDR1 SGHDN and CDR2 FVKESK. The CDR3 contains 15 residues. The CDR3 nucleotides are TGTGCCAGCAGCCCTGACCCGAGGTCGGCAGCGACCCAGTACTTC. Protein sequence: CASSPDPRSAATQYF.

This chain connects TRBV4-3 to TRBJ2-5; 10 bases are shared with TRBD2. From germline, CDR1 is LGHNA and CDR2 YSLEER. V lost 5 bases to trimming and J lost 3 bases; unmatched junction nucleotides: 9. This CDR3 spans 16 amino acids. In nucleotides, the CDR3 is TGCGCCAGCAGCACCGATGCCGGGACTAGCGAAGAGACCCAGTACTTC. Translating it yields CASSTDAGTSEETQYF.

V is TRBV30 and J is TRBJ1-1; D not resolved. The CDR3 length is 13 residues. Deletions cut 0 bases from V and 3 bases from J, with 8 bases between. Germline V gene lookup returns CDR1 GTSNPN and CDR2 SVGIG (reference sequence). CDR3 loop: CAWSVRADTEAFF. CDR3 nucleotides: TGTGCCTGGAGTGTACGGGCTGACACTGAAGCTTTCTTT.

DNA for the CDR3: TGTGCCAGCAGACCGGGACTAGCGGGAGGCGGAGAGACCCAGTACTTC. Translating it yields CASRPGLAGGGETQYF. This chain connects TRBV2 to TRBJ2-5; TRBD2 aligns across 15 bases. The CDR3 has 16 amino acids. Germline CDR1 and CDR2: SNHLY and FYNNEI. V trimming: 6 bases; J trimming: 4 bases; junction bases outside the gene matches: 6.

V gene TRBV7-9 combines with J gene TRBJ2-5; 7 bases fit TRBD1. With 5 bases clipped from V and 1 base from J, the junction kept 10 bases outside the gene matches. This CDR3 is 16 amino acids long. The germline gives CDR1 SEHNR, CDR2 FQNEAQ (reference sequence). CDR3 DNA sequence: TGTGCCAGCAGCGCGTTACAGGGGAAAGGCCAAGAGACCCAGTACTTC. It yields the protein CASSALQGKGQETQYF.

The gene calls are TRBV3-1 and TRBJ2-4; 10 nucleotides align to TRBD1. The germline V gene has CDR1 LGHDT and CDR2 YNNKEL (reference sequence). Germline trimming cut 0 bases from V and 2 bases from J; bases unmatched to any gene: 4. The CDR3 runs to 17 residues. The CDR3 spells CASSQEQGQGSKNIQYF. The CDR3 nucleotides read TGTGCCAGCAGCCAAGAACAGGGACAGGGGTCCAAAAACATTCAGTACTTC.

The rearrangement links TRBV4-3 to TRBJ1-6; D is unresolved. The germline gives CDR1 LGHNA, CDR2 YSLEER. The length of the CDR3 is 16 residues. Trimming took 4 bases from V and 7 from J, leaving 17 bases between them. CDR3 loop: CASSLNGVVRNSPLHF. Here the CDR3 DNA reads TGCGCCAGCAGCCTCAATGGGGTGGTCAGGAATTCACCCCTCCACTTT.

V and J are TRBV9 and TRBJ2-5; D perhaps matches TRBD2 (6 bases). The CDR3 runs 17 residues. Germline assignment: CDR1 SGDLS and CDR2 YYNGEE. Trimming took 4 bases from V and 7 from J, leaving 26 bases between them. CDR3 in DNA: TGTGCCAGCAGCCCGGCTTTTGGGGCCGTCGGGGGAAGGACCCAGTACTTC. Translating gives CASSPAFGAVGGRTQYF.

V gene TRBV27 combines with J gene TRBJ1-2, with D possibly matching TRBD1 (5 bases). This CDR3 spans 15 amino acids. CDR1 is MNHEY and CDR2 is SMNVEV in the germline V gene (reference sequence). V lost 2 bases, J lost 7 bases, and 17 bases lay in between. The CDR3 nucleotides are TGTGCCAGCAGTTTACTCACCGAGGGGTCTGCTGGCTACACCTTC. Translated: CASSLLTEGSAGYTF.

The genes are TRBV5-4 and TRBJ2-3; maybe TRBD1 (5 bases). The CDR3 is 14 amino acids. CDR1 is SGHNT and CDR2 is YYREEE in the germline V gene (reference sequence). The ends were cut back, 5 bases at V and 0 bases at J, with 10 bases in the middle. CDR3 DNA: TGTGCCAGCAGACCGACAGTGAGCACAGATACGCAGTATTTT. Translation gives CASRPTVSTDTQYF.

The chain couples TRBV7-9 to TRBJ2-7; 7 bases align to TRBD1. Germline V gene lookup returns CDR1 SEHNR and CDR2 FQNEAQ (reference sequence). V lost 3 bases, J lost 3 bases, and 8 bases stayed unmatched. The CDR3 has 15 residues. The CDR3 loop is CASSFIQGVGYEQYV. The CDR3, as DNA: TGTGCCAGCAGCTTCATCCAGGGGGTCGGCTACGAGCAGTACGTC.

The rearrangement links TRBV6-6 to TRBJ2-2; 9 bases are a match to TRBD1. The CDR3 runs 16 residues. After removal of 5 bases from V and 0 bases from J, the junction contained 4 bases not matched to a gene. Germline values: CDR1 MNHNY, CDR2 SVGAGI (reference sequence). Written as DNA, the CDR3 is TGTGCCAGCAGTCAACAGGGGGCCGCGAACACCGGGGAGCTGTTTTTT. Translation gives CASSQQGAANTGELFF.

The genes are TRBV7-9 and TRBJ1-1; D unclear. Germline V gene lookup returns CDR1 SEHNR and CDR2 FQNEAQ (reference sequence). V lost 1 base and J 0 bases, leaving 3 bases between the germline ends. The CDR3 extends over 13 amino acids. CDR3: CASSLEVNTEAFF. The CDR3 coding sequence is TGTGCCAGCAGCTTAGAGGTGAACACTGAAGCTTTCTTT.

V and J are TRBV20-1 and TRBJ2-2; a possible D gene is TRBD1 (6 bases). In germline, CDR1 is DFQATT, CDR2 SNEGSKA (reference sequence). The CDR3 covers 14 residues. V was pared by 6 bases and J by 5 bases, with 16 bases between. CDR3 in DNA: TGCAGTGCCACTCAGGGGATGAGGACCGGGGAGCTGTTTTTT. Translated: CSATQGMRTGELFF.

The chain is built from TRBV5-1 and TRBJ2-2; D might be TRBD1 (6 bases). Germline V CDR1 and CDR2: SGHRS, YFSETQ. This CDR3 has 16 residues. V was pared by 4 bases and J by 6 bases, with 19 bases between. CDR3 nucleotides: TGCGCCAGCAGCACCGGACAGCCCCGAGGGGCCGGGGAGCTGTTTTTT. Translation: CASSTGQPRGAGELFF.